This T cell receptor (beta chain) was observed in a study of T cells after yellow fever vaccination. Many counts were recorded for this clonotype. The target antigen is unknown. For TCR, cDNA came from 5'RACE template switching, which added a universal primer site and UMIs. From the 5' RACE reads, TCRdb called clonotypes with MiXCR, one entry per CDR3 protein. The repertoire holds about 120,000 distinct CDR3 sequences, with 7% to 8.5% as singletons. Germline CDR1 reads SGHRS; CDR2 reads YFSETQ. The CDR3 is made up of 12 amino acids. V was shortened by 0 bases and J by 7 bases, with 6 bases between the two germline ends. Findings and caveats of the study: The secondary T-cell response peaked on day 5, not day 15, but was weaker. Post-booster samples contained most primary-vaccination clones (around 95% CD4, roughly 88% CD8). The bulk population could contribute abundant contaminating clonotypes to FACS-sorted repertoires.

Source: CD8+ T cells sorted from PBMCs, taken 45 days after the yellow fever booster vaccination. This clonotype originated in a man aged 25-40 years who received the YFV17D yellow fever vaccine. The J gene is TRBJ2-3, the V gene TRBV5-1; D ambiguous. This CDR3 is CASSLEGNTQYF. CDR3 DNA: TGCGCCAGCAGCTTGGAGGGAAATACGCAGTATTTT.